This TCR beta chain was observed in a study of cytomegalovirus exposure and HLA in healthy donors. Trimming removed 7 bases at V and 7 bases at J, with 17 bases between. This CDR3 is 14 amino acids long. Germline CDR1 and CDR2: WSHSY and SAAADI. PCR was performed using 60 Vbeta and 13 Jbeta primers. Profiled with immunoSEQ multiplex PCR; TCRdb holds only in-frame clones, not every one. Among 60,000 to 70,000 clones listed, around 80% were seen once. Study outcomes and limitations: Near-uniform donor sequencing depth was presumed by presence/absence analyses. Serostatus for CMV was the only available immune exposure information. Association with HLA alleles at 0.05 false discovery rate was found for around 17,000 TCR beta sequences in a later analysis.

Comments on this clone: The antigen is not known.

The rearrangement uses TRBV10-2 and TRBJ1-5, with D uncertain. The sample taken for sequencing was PBMCs. This TCR came from a woman in her thirties in good health and CMV-seronegative. As DNA, the CDR3 is TGCGCCAGCACCCTGGAAGGGAGTAACCAGCCCCAGCATTTT. It translates to CASTLEGSNQPQHF.